Listed here are 2 T cell receptor beta chains from one sample, sequenced in a study of Ad26.COV2.S vaccination and SARS-CoV-2 variants. The repertoire was sequenced with immunoSEQ multiplex PCR; TCRdb's copy has only in-frame clones and lacks some. The profile shows about 680,000 clones, roughly 90% of them singletons. Specified treatment: roughly 20 received Ad26.COV2.S at low or high dose, single or two shots; 5 received placebo; per-sample allocation not given. Sampling was done on day 63 after the first vaccine or placebo injection. The sequencing here drew on peripheral blood, taken in a trial of Ad26.COV2.S vaccine versus placebo. These receptors came from a person aged 18-60 years who received the Ad26.COV2.S COVID-19 vaccine or a placebo.

The rearrangement uses TRBV29-1 and TRBJ1-2; maybe TRBD1 (5 bases). The CDR3 runs 14 residues. Germline CDR1 is SQVTM and CDR2 is ANQGSEA. Trimming cost V 5 bases and J 5 bases, with 18 bases left between them. Written as DNA, the CDR3 is TGCAGCGTTTGGCAGGGAGGTACCCTTTATGGCTACACCTTC. This codes for CSVWQGGTLYGYTF.

The chain has TRBV27 and TRBJ1-5, with 8 bases lining up with TRBD1. This CDR3 spans 14 amino acids. Trimming removed 2 bases from V and 6 bases from J; junction bases left unmatched: 3. CDR1 and CDR2 (germline): MNHEY, SMNVEV (reference sequence). In DNA form, the CDR3 reads TGTGCCAGCAGTTTAAGGACAGGGATTCAGCCCCAGCATTTT. It translates to CASSLRTGIQPQHF.